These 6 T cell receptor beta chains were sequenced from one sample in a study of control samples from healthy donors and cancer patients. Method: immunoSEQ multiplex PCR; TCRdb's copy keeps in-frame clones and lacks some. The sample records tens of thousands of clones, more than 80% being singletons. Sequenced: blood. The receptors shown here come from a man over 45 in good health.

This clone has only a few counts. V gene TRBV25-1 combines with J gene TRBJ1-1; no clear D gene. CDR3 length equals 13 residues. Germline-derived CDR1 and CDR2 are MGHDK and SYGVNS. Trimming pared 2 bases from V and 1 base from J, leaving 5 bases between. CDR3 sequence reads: CASSERENTEAFF. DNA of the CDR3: TGTGCCAGCAGTGAAAGGGAGAACACTGAAGCTTTCTTT.

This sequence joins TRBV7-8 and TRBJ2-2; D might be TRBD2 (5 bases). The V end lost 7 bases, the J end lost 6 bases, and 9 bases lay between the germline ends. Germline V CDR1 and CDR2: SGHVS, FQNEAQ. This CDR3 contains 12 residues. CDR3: CASTTGAGELFF. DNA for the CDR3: TGTGCCAGCACCACCGGGGCCGGGGAGCTGTTTTTT.

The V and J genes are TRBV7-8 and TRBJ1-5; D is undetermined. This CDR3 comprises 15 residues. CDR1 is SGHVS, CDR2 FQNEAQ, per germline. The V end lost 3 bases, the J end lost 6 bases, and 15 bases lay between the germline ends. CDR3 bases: TGTGCCAGCAGCTTGGTTGGGGTTTTCGGTCAGCCCCAGCATTTT. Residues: CASSLVGVFGQPQHF.

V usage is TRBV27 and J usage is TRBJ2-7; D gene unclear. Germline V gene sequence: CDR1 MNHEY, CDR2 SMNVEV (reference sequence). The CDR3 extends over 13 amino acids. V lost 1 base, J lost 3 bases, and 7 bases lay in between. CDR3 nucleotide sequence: TGTGCCAGCAGTTTATACTGGAGCTACGAGCAGTACTTC. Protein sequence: CASSLYWSYEQYF.

The CDR3 bases are TGTGCCACCAGTGATTTTCCCAGCGGGAGGGGGACAGATACGCAGTATTTT. It codes for CATSDFPSGRGTDTQYF. This rearrangement joins TRBV24-1 to TRBJ2-3; 10 bases are shared with TRBD2. The J segment lost 3 bases and the V segment lost 1 base, leaving 6 bases of the junction unmatched. Germline V gene data show CDR1 as KGHDR and CDR2 as SFDVKD. The CDR3 spans 17 residues.

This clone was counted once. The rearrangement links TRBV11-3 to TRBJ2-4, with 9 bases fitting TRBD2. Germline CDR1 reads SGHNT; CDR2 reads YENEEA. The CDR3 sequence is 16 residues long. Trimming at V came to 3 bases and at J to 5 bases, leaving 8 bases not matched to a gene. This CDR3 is CASSFWDSGSENIQYF. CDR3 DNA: TGTGCCAGCAGCTTCTGGGATAGCGGGAGCGAAAACATTCAGTACTTC. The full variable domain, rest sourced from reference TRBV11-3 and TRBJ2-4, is EAGVVQSPRYKIIEKKQPVAFWCNPISGHNTLYWYLQNLGQGPELLIRYENEEAVDDSQLPKDRFSAERLKGVDSTLKIQPAELGDSAVYLCASSFWDSGSENIQYFGAGTRLSVL.